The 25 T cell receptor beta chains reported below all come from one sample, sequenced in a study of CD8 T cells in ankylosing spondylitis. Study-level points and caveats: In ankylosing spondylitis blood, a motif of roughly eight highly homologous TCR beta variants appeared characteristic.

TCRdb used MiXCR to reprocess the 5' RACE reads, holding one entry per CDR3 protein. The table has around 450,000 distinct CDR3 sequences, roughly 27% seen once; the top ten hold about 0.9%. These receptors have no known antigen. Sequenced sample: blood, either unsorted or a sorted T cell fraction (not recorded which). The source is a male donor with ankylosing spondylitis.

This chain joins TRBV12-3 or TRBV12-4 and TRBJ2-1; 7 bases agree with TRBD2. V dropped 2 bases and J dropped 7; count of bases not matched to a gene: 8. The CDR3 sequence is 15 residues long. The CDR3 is CASSLTPGGGNEQFF. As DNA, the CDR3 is TGTGCCAGCAGTTTAACCCCGGGGGGAGGGAATGAGCAGTTCTTC.

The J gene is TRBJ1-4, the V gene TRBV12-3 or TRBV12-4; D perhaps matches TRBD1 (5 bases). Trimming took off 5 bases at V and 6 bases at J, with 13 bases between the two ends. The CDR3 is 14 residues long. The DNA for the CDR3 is TGTGCCAGCAGTCTTACAGGCGCCTATGAAAAACTGTTTTTT. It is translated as CASSLTGAYEKLFF.

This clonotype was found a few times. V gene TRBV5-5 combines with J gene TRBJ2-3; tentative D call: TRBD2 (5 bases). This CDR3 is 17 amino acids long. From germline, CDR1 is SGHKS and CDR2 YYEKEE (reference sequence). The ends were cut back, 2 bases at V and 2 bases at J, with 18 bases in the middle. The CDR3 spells CASSFKEAAFFTDTQYF. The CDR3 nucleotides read TGTGCCAGCAGCTTTAAGGAAGCGGCCTTTTTCACAGATACGCAGTATTTT.

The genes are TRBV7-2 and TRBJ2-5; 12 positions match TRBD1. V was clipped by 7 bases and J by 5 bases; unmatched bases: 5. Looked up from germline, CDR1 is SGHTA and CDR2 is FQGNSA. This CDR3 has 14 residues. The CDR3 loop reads CASTRDRGLETQYF. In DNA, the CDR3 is TGTGCCAGCACCAGGGACAGGGGGCTCGAGACCCAGTACTTC.

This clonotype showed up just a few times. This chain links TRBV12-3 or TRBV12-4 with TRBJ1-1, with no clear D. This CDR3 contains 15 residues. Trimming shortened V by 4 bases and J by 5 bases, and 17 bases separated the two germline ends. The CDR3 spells CASSSMTTRGTEAFF. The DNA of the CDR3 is TGTGCCAGCAGTTCGATGACAACCCGAGGAACTGAAGCTTTCTTT.

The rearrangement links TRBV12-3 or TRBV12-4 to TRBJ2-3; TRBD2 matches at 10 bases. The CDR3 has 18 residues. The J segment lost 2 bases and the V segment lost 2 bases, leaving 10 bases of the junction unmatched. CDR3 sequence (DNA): TGTGCCAGCAGTTTACCTAGCGGGAGTGCTCGGATCACAGATACGCAGTATTTT. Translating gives CASSLPSGSARITDTQYF.

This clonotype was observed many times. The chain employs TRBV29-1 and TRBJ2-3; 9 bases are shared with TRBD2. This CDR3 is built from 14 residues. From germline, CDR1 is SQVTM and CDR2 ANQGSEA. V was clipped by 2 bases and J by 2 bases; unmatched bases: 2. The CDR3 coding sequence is TGCAGCGTTGAACCGGGACTAGCCACAGATACGCAGTATTTT. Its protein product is CSVEPGLATDTQYF.

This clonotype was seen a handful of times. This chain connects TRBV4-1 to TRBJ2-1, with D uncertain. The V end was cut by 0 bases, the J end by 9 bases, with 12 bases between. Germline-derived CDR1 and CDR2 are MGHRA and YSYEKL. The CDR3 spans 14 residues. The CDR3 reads CASSQDLSGSEQFF. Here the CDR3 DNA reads TGCGCCAGCAGCCAAGATCTGTCTGGAAGTGAGCAGTTCTTC.

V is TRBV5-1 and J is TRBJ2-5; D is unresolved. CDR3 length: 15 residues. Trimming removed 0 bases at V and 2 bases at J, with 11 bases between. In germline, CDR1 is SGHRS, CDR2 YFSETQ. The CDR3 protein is CASSLVGSRQETQYF. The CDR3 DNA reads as TGCGCCAGCAGCTTGGTGGGGTCACGGCAAGAGACCCAGTACTTC.

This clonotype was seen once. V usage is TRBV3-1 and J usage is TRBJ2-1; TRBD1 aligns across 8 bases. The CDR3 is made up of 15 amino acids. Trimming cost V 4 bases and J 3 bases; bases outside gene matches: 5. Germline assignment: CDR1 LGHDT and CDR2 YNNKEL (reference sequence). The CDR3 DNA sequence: TGTGCCAGCAGCCCGGGACAGGACTTCTACAATGAGCAGTTCTTC. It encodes CASSPGQDFYNEQFF.

In nucleotides, the CDR3 is TGTGCCAGCAGCTTAGAAGCGGGAGAGGGCAATGAGCAGTTCTTC. It yields the protein CASSLEAGEGNEQFF. The J gene is TRBJ2-1, the V gene TRBV11-2; 8 bases line up with TRBD2. Germline V gene lookup returns CDR1 SGHAT and CDR2 FQNNGV. V lost 0 bases to trimming and J lost 6 bases; unmatched junction nucleotides: 4. The CDR3 totals 15 residues.

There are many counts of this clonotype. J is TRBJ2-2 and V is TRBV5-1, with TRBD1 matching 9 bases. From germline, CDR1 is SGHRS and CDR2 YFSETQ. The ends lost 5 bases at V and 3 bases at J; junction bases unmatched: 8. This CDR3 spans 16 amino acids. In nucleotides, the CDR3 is TGCGCCAGCAGTCCGGGACAGGGTGCCGACACCGGGGAGCTGTTTTTT. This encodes CASSPGQGADTGELFF.

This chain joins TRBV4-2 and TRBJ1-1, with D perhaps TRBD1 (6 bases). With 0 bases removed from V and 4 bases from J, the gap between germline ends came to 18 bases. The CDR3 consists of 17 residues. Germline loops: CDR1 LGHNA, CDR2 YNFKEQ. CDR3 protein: CASSQDRGGGRGTEAFF. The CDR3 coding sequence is TGTGCCAGCAGCCAAGATAGAGGAGGGGGAAGGGGCACTGAAGCTTTCTTT.

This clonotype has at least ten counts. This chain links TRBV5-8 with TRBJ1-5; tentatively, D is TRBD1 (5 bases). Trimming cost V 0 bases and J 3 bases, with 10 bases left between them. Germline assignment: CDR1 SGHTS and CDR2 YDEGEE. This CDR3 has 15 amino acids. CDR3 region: CASSLDRGSNQPQHF. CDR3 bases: TGTGCCAGCAGCTTGGATAGGGGTTCCAATCAGCCCCAGCATTTT.

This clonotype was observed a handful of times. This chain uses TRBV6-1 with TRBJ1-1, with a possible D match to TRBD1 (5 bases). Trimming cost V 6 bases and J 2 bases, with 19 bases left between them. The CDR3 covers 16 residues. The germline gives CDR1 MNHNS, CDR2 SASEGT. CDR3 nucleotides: TGTGCCAGCAGAAAATCGGCCGGGACCTTTAACACTGAAGCTTTCTTT. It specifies CASRKSAGTFNTEAFF.

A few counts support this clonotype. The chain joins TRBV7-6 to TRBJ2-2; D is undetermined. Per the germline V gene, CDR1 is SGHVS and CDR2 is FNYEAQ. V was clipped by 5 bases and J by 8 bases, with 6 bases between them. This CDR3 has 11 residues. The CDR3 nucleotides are TGTGCCAGCAGCGATGCGGGGGAGCTGTTTTTT. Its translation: CASSDAGELFF.

Here the CDR3 reads CASSMASSGNTIYF. The CDR3 DNA is TGTGCCAGCAGTATGGCCAGCTCTGGAAACACCATATATTTT. The chain combines TRBV2 with TRBJ1-3; no definite D call. The V gene's germline CDR1 is SNHLY and CDR2 FYNNEI. CDR3 length: 14 residues. Trimming pared 5 bases from V and 0 bases from J, leaving 8 bases between.

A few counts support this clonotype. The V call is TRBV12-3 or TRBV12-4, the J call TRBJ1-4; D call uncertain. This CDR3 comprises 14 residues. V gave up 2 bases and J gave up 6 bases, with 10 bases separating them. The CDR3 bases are TGTGCCAGCAGTTTAAAGGGTCGAGATGAAAAACTGTTTTTT. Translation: CASSLKGRDEKLFF.

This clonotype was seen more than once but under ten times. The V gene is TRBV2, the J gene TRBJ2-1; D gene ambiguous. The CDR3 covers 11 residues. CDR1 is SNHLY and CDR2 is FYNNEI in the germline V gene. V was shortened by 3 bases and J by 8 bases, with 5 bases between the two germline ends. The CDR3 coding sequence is TGTGCCAGCAGTGATTGGCATGAGCAGTTCTTC. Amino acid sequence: CASSDWHEQFF.

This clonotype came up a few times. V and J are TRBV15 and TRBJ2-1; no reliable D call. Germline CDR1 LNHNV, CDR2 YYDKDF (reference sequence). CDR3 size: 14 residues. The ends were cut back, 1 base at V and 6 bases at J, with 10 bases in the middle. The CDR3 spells CATSRGGLLNEQFF. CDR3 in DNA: TGTGCCACCAGCAGAGGTGGCCTTCTCAATGAGCAGTTCTTC.

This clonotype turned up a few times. CDR3 in DNA: TGCAGTGCTAGATTGTCGCCGACTTTCAATGAGCAGTTCTTC. Translation gives CSARLSPTFNEQFF. This chain links TRBV20-1 with TRBJ2-1; D unresolved. The CDR3 runs to 14 residues. V was clipped by 2 bases and J by 6 bases, with 14 bases between them. Germline assignment: CDR1 DFQATT and CDR2 SNEGSKA (reference sequence).

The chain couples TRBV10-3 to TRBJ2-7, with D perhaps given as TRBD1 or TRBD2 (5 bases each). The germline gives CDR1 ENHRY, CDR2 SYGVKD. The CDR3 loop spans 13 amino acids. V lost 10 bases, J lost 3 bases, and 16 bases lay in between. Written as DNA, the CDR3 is TGTGCCACCAAGGGGACGTCGGTCTACGAGCAGTACTTC. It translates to CATKGTSVYEQYF.

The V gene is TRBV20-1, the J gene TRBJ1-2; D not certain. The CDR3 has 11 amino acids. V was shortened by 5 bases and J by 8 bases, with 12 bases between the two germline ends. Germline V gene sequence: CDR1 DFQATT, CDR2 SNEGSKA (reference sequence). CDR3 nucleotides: TGCAGTGCTTACTCCAGCGAGGGCTACACCTTC. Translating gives CSAYSSEGYTF.

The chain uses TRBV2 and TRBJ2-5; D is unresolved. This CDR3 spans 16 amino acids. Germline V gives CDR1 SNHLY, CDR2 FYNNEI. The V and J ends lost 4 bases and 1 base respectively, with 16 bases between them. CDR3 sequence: CASSVSVPKRQETQYF. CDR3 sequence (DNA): TGTGCCAGCAGTGTCTCCGTACCCAAACGCCAAGAGACCCAGTACTTC.

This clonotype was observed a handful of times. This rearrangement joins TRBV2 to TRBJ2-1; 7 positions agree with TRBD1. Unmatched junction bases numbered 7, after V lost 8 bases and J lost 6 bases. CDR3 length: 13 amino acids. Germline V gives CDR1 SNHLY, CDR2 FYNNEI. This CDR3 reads CASEEHRGNEQFF. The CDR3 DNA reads TGTGCCAGCGAGGAGCACAGGGGCAATGAGCAGTTCTTC.